The 9 T cell receptor beta chains given below trace back to one sample, sequenced in a study of T cell repertoires in cytomegalovirus infection (dated by TCRdb to about 2019). This specimen's treatment or condition label, per the study, means: in vitro stimulation with specific CMV peptide epitopes to enrich CMV-specific T cells. These receptors are not linked to any known antigen. The sequencer was an Illumina HiSeq 1500. The raw public data were reprocessed by TCRdb itself: fastp quality trimming at Q25, MiXCR clonotype calling, in-frame beta chains only. Rows merge per CDR3 protein into single entries with the most common DNA and genes. The sample table shows hundreds of thousands of distinct CDR3 sequences, and about 33% are seen once. 12% of the sample is held by the ten biggest clonotypes. This specimen consisted of cultured CD8+ T cells from PBMCs, obtained from culture after CMV antigen stimulation. The receptors originated from a human donor in good health (CMV status not recorded). Some clones in this sample may be carry-over from other donors' samples.

The table lists this clonotype with a few counts. J is TRBJ2-7 and V is TRBV27; D not certain. The V end was cut by 9 bases, the J end by 2 bases, with 17 bases between. CDR3 length: 14 amino acids. Germline V gene data show CDR1 as MNHEY and CDR2 as SMNVEV (reference sequence). Here the CDR3 reads CASSSSPYTYEQYF. DNA for the CDR3: TGTGCCAGTTCCTCGAGTCCCTACACCTACGAGCAGTACTTC.

This clonotype was seen a few times. The rearrangement links TRBV12-5 to TRBJ1-2, with D perhaps TRBD1 (5 bases). Trimming pared 5 bases from V and 8 bases from J, leaving 15 bases between. The CDR3 covers 13 residues. Looked up from germline, CDR1 is LGHNT and CDR2 is FRNRAP. The CDR3, as DNA: TGTGCTAGTGGTCTAACGGGGGTAGACGGCTACACCTTC. Translation gives CASGLTGVDGYTF. The whole variable domain, filled in from reference TRBV12-5 and TRBJ1-2, reads DARVTQTPRHKVTEMGQEVTMRCQPILGHNTVFWYRQTMMQGLELLAYFRNRAPLDDSGMPKDRFSAEMPDATLATLKIQPSEPRDSAVYFCASGLTGVDGYTFGSGTRLTVV.

This clonotype was seen a few times. This chain joins TRBV12-3 or TRBV12-4 and TRBJ1-3; a possible D gene is TRBD1 (5 bases). The CDR3 is 16 residues long. Trimming cost V 1 base and J 0 bases, with 10 bases left between them. The CDR3 sequence: CASSLGGGFSGNTIYF. The CDR3 coding sequence is TGTGCCAGCAGTTTAGGGGGGGGATTCTCTGGAAACACCATATATTTT.

The rearrangement joins TRBV6-6 to TRBJ1-2; tentative D call: TRBD1 (6 bases). Trimming pared 2 bases from V and 2 bases from J, leaving 15 bases between. Germline V lookup: CDR1 MNHNY, CDR2 SVGAGI (reference sequence). The CDR3 sequence is 16 residues long. The CDR3 coding sequence is TGTGCCAGCAGTTACGGGCAGGGGACCCAAAACTATGGCTACACCTTC. It yields the protein CASSYGQGTQNYGYTF.

The gene calls are TRBV11-3 and TRBJ1-3; 7 bases align to TRBD1. Germline CDR1 and CDR2: SGHNT and YENEEA. The CDR3 consists of 16 residues. J was trimmed by 2 bases and V by 4 bases; bases with no gene match: 8. The CDR3 loop reads CASSYRGSPTGNTIYF. The CDR3 DNA sequence: TGTGCCAGCAGCTACAGGGGTAGTCCTACTGGAAACACCATATATTTT.

This chain connects TRBV5-8 to TRBJ2-1, with TRBD1 matching over 7 bases. The CDR3 totals 16 residues. Germline CDR1 SGHTS, CDR2 YDEGEE. Germline trimming cut 0 bases from V and 5 bases from J; bases unmatched to any gene: 8. CDR3: CASSLAVRGLDNEQFF. The CDR3, as DNA: TGTGCCAGCAGCTTGGCCGTAAGGGGGCTTGACAATGAGCAGTTCTTC.

With respect to this clonotype: This may come from a read error, since a much larger clone is one base off. The chain recombines TRBV12-3 or TRBV12-4 with TRBJ1-5; 9 nucleotides line up with TRBD1. The end of the DNA fits TRBJ2-3 better, so the J call may be wrong. The CDR3 sequence is 14 residues long. For the CDR3, the DNA is TGTGCCAGCAGTTGGGACAGGGTGTATCAGCCCCAGTATTTT. It yields the protein CASSWDRVYQPQYF.

Comment on this clonotype: A much larger clonotype is one base distant, so this may be a read error. The chain has TRBV7-8 and TRBJ2-4, with D tentatively TRBD1 (6 bases). The germline V gene encodes CDR1 SGHVS and CDR2 FQNEAQ. This CDR3 has 16 residues. Written as DNA, the CDR3 is TGTACCAGCAGCTTATTCAGGGGCGAATCCAAAAACATTCAGTACTTC. Its protein product is CTSSLFRGESKNIQYF.

This clonotype has just a few counts. The chain has TRBV12-3 or TRBV12-4 and TRBJ2-7; D is unclear. V gave up 2 bases and J gave up 6 bases, with 14 bases separating them. The CDR3 has 14 residues. The CDR3 sequence: CASSLNFGRREQYF. In DNA form, the CDR3 reads TGTGCCAGCAGTTTAAATTTTGGGCGCCGCGAGCAGTACTTC.